Shown below are 10 T cell receptor beta chains from a single sample sequenced in a study of breast tumors, draining lymph nodes, adjacent tissues. The lymph nodes were axillary draining lymph nodes from breast cancer patients. Each CDR3 protein gets one entry after TCRdb re-called the multiplex PCR reads with MiXCR. The sample contains under 150,000 distinct CDR3 sequences, about 20% of which appear only once. The sample comprised axillary lymph node tissue. These receptors originate from a female donor with breast cancer. Some clones in this sample may be carry-over from other donors' samples.

This clonotype was seen repeatedly, ten times or more. V is TRBV19 and J is TRBJ1-6; 11 bases match TRBD1. The CDR3 contains 16 residues. Germline V gene sequence: CDR1 LNHDA, CDR2 SQIVND (reference sequence). V trimming: 3 bases; J trimming: 7 bases; junction bases outside the gene matches: 5. CDR3 residues: CASSIGQGAENSPLHF. As DNA, the CDR3 is TGTGCCAGTAGTATCGGACAGGGGGCGGAAAATTCACCCCTCCACTTT.

This clonotype has at least ten counts. A read error may produce the germline difference seen at one junction end. The chain recombines TRBV19 with TRBJ1-2; D gene unclear. CDR1 is LNHDA, CDR2 SQIVND, per germline (reference sequence). This CDR3 contains 12 residues. CDR3 loop: CASSTLDRVGAF. In nucleotides, the CDR3 is TGTGCCAGTAGTACCCTTGACCGGGTGGGAGCCTTC.

This clonotype was seen at least ten times. The gene calls are TRBV19 and TRBJ2-7; unclear D gene. This CDR3 contains 13 residues. Germline values: CDR1 LNHDA, CDR2 SQIVND (reference sequence). V lost 0 bases and J 6 bases, leaving 9 bases between the germline ends. The CDR3 loop is CASSIDVWGEQYF. The CDR3 DNA follows: TGTGCCAGTAGTATAGACGTCTGGGGCGAGCAGTACTTC.

A few counts support this clonotype. The chain employs TRBV2 and TRBJ2-5, with D possibly matching TRBD2 (7 bases). Germline V gene data show CDR1 as SNHLY and CDR2 as FYNNEI. This CDR3 spans 15 amino acids. Trimming left V 6 bases short and J 1 base short, with 15 bases between. The CDR3 nucleotides are TGTGCCAGCAGGCTGGCCGGGGGGCCCCAAGAGACCCAGTACTTC. Amino acid sequence: CASRLAGGPQETQYF.

Comment on this clonotype: This may be a read error, as it is one base from a much larger clone. The chain carries TRBV18 and TRBJ2-5; a possible D gene is TRBD2 (6 bases). The CDR3 totals 15 residues. CDR1 and CDR2 (germline): KGHSH, LQKENI. This chain's CDR3 is CASSPSGWYQETQSF. As DNA, the CDR3 is TGTGCCAGCTCACCTAGCGGCTGGTACCAAGAGACCCAGTCCTTC.

The chain carries TRBV6-2 or TRBV6-3 and TRBJ1-2; 8 nucleotides line up with TRBD1. Looked up from germline, CDR1 is MNHEY and CDR2 is SVGEGT. The CDR3 covers 16 residues. The trim removed 6 bases at V and 2 bases at J, leaving 11 bases unmatched. CDR3 loop: CASSPRTGYLNYGYTF. In DNA, the CDR3 is TGTGCCAGCAGCCCCCGGACAGGGTATTTAAACTATGGCTACACCTTC.

The genes are TRBV27 and TRBJ1-4, with 9 nucleotides matching TRBD1. The CDR3 contains 18 residues. Unmatched junction bases numbered 12, after V lost 4 bases and J lost 3 bases. Germline V gives CDR1 MNHEY, CDR2 SMNVEV (reference sequence). DNA for the CDR3: TGTGCCAGCAGTTCCGTCCGGTACAGGGGGCAAGCTAATGAAAAACTGTTTTTT. It translates to CASSSVRYRGQANEKLFF.

This chain connects TRBV4-1 to TRBJ2-2; 12 bases map to TRBD2. V gave up 0 bases and J gave up 3 bases; unmatched junction bases: 5. Germline CDR1 reads MGHRA; CDR2 reads YSYEKL. The CDR3 covers 18 residues. CDR3 sequence: CASSQDLAGGLYTGELFF. The CDR3 DNA sequence: TGCGCCAGCAGCCAAGATCTAGCGGGGGGGCTATACACCGGGGAGCTGTTTTTT.

About this clonotype itself: This CDR3 is missing its conserved last phenylalanine or tryptophan, likely due to a read error. The V gene is TRBV19, the J gene TRBJ1-6; weak D call: TRBD1 (5 bases). The CDR3 has 14 amino acids. The ends were cut back, 6 bases at V and 5 bases at J, with 11 bases in the middle. In germline, CDR1 is LNHDA, CDR2 SQIVND (reference sequence). CDR3 protein: CASRPGLHNSPLHR. The CDR3 nucleotides read TGTGCCAGTAGGCCGGGACTCCATAATTCACCCCTCCACCGT.

The V call is TRBV4-1, the J call TRBJ1-1; D is ambiguous. Germline CDR1 MGHRA, CDR2 YSYEKL. Trimming took 1 base from V and 4 from J, leaving 13 bases between them. The CDR3 is made up of 15 amino acids. The CDR3 loop reads CASSQATPRSTEAFF. As DNA, the CDR3 is TGCGCCAGCAGCCAAGCGACACCCAGGAGCACTGAAGCTTTCTTT.